This T cell receptor (beta chain) was recovered during a study of vaccination and CD4 T cells after COVID-19. The wider study: Researchers treated control cultures with a CEFX pool, an HIV-1 Nef pool, or no peptide. Overall study results and limits: A comparatively limited set of convalescent patients was examined, with no early post-infection timepoints.

Trimming took off 7 bases at V and 7 bases at J, with 19 bases between the two ends. CDR3 size: 13 residues. Germline CDR1 and CDR2: SQVTM and ANQGSEA. Treatment denoted: approximately nine-day PBMC culture with coronavirus spike peptide pools or control peptides (ViraFEST assay). To note about this clonotype: The antigen is undetermined.

Sequencing of the DNA from cultured CD4+ T cells was carried out with the Oncomine TCR Beta short-read assay. Genomic DNA was isolated from CD4+ T cells that had been cultured. TCRdb fed the PCR reads into MiXCR, producing one record per CDR3 protein. The profile shows under 25,000 distinct CDR3 sequences, roughly 46% of them singletons. The source was CD4+ T cells from blood, cultured in vitro, collected before SARS-CoV-2 vaccination. The chain recombines TRBV29-1 with TRBJ1-2; no firm D call. The TCR originated in a human donor who had recovered from COVID-19. The CDR3 spells CSGTRLAGGGYTF. For the CDR3, the DNA is TGCAGCGGGACGAGATTGGCGGGAGGTGGCTACACCTTC.